This TCR beta chain appears in the sequencing data of a study of control samples from healthy donors and cancer patients. Trimming pared 0 bases from V and 6 bases from J, leaving 11 bases between. Germline CDR1 SGHAT, CDR2 FQNNGV. CDR3 length: 14 residues. Sequencing used immunoSEQ multiplex PCR; TCRdb keeps in-frame clones, though not all of them. The table lists 90,000 to 100,000 clones, approximately 90% of them singletons. This TCR derives from a woman between 65 and 79 years old in good health. The sample comprised blood. The gene calls are TRBV11-2 and TRBJ1-1; D is unclear. The CDR3 region is CASSLDLGRPEAFF. In nucleotides, the CDR3 is TGTGCCAGCAGCTTAGATCTTGGGCGGCCTGAAGCTTTCTTT.